What follows are 29 T cell receptor beta chains derived from one specimen sequenced in a study of blood T cell repertoires in COVID-19. The protocol was immunoSEQ multiplex PCR, while the TCRdb copy is restricted to in-frame clones and leaves out a portion. The repertoire holds about 180,000 clones, with about 88% as singletons. The sequenced sample was peripheral blood. The receptors shown here come from a woman aged 25 to 39 with active or convalescent COVID-19.

The V and J genes are TRBV7-2 and TRBJ2-7, with 7 bases fitting TRBD2. The CDR3 covers 16 residues. V gave up 0 bases and J gave up 7 bases; unmatched junction bases: 12. Germline CDR1 SGHTA, CDR2 FQGNSA. Here the CDR3 DNA reads TGTGCCAGCAGCTTAGCTAGGTGGGAGGGCCGTTGGGAGCAGTACTTC. Translating it yields CASSLARWEGRWEQYF.

CDR3 DNA sequence: TGTGCCAGCCAAACCGGGACATCCACCTACGAGCAGTACTTC. Amino acid sequence: CASQTGTSTYEQYF. The chain carries TRBV2 and TRBJ2-7; possibly TRBD1 for D (6 bases). CDR3 size: 14 residues. Germline V gives CDR1 SNHLY, CDR2 FYNNEI. Trimming cost V 8 bases and J 2 bases, with 16 bases left between them.

The gene calls are TRBV19 and TRBJ2-1, with 7 bases identical to TRBD1. With 9 bases clipped from V and 7 bases from J, the junction kept 9 bases outside the gene matches. CDR1 is LNHDA, CDR2 SQIVND, per germline (reference sequence). The CDR3 is made up of 13 amino acids. The CDR3 DNA reads TGTGCCAGCGAACCCGGGACAGCAAATGAGCAGTTCTTC. Translation: CASEPGTANEQFF.

This clone was found once. This sequence joins TRBV15 and TRBJ1-5, with D possibly TRBD1 on 6 matching bases. Trimming removed 6 bases from V and 4 bases from J, with 16 bases in between. The CDR3 runs 15 residues. Germline CDR1 reads LNHNV; CDR2 reads YYDKDF (reference sequence). In nucleotides, the CDR3 is TGTGCCACCAGTCGGACAGTGTCTAAAAATCAGCCCCAGCATTTT. Protein sequence: CATSRTVSKNQPQHF.

The CDR3 DNA reads as TGTGCCAGCACGGGGTGGAGCAATCAGCCCCAGCATTTT. It specifies CASTGWSNQPQHF. This chain links TRBV12-3 or TRBV12-4 with TRBJ1-5; D call uncertain. The CDR3 is 13 residues long. Trimming took off 7 bases at V and 1 base at J, with 8 bases between the two ends.

This rearrangement joins TRBV4-1 to TRBJ1-4, with D possibly TRBD1 on 6 matching bases. Germline V CDR1 and CDR2: MGHRA, YSYEKL. This CDR3 is 15 amino acids long. V gave up 4 bases and J gave up 8 bases, with 17 bases separating them. The CDR3 loop reads CASSLPGHRPEKLFF. The CDR3 DNA follows: TGCGCCAGCAGCCTGCCGGGACATCGTCCCGAAAAACTGTTTTTT.

J is TRBJ2-2 and V is TRBV6-5; possible D gene TRBD1, 5 bases. The V gene's germline CDR1 is MNHEY and CDR2 SVGAGI. The CDR3 covers 16 residues. V was clipped by 0 bases and J by 3 bases, with 11 bases between them. The CDR3: CASSYSNRGYTGELFF. The CDR3 nucleotides are TGTGCCAGCAGTTACTCGAATAGGGGATACACCGGGGAGCTGTTTTTT.

The CDR3 nucleotides are TGTGCCAGTAGTATTAGAGGACAGTTCGATACGCAGTATTTT. The encoded protein is CASSIRGQFDTQYF. This chain uses TRBV19 with TRBJ2-3; tentative D call: TRBD1 (6 bases). The V gene lost 3 bases and the J gene lost 6 bases, with 13 bases spanning the gap. The CDR3 totals 14 residues. Per the germline V gene, CDR1 is LNHDA and CDR2 is SQIVND (reference sequence).

The J gene is TRBJ2-2, the V gene TRBV11-2; 8 bases are shared with TRBD1. Trimming took 5 bases from V and 3 from J; bases not matched to a gene: 11. CDR3 length equals 17 residues. The germline V gene has CDR1 SGHAT and CDR2 FQNNGV. The CDR3 DNA follows: TGTGCCAGCAGCCAGACCATCGGGACAGGTTACACCGGGGAGCTGTTTTTT. Translation: CASSQTIGTGYTGELFF. The entire variable domain, with the rest obtained from reference TRBV11-2 and TRBJ2-2, is as follows: EAGVAQSPRYKIIEKRQSVAFWCNPISGHATLYWYQQILGQGPKLLIQFQNNGVVDDSQLPKDRFSAERLKGVDSTLKIQPAKLEDSAVYLCASSQTIGTGYTGELFFGEGSRLTVL.

The V call is TRBV19, the J call TRBJ1-1; the match to TRBD1 covers 12 bases. Germline lookup yields CDR1 LNHDA and CDR2 SQIVND (reference sequence). The length of the CDR3 is 21 residues. The V segment lost 4 bases and the J segment 1 base; nucleotides outside the gene matches: 19. CDR3 DNA sequence: TGTGCCAGTAGTACACAAAACCGGGACAGGGGGCTTGTGACCGGGAACACTGAAGCTTTCTTT. As protein: CASSTQNRDRGLVTGNTEAFF.

The gene calls are TRBV11-3 and TRBJ1-6, with D perhaps TRBD1 (5 bases). Trimming stripped 2 bases from V and 10 bases from J, with 18 bases between. The CDR3 spans 16 residues. Germline V gene data show CDR1 as SGHNT and CDR2 as YENEEA. CDR3 loop: CASSLRTTLGGSPLHF. The CDR3 nucleotides read TGTGCCAGCAGCTTACGGACAACCTTGGGAGGGTCACCCCTCCACTTT.

The V call is TRBV9, the J call TRBJ1-2, with D possibly matching TRBD1 (5 bases). Germline CDR1 SGDLS, CDR2 YYNGEE. The V end lost 7 bases, the J end lost 3 bases, and 7 bases lay between the germline ends. The CDR3 spans 11 residues. The CDR3 coding sequence is TGTGCCAGCGGGGGGTACTATGGCTACACCTTC. It encodes CASGGYYGYTF.

This chain connects TRBV3-1 (or the pseudogene TRBV3-2) to TRBJ1-1, with a tentative D call TRBD1 (6 bases). Germline lookup yields CDR1 LGHDT and CDR2 YNNKEL (reference sequence). The V end lost 4 bases, the J end lost 7 bases, and 10 bases lay between the germline ends. This CDR3 region has 12 residues. CDR3 in DNA: TGTGCCAGCAGCCGAGAGGACAGTGAAGCTTTCTTT. Translated: CASSREDSEAFF.

The table lists this clone with a count of one. For the CDR3, the DNA is TGTGCCAGCAGCCCCCCCGACAGAGAGAACACCGGGGAGCTGTTTTTT. Translated, it gives CASSPPDRENTGELFF. The chain employs TRBV5-4 and TRBJ2-2, with a possible D match to TRBD1 (5 bases). V gave up 4 bases and J gave up 1 base, with 14 bases separating them. The CDR3 runs to 16 residues. Looked up from germline, CDR1 is SGHNT and CDR2 is YYREEE (reference sequence).

This chain uses TRBV19 with TRBJ1-5, with D tentatively TRBD1 (6 bases). Germline CDR1 LNHDA, CDR2 SQIVND (reference sequence). Trimming stripped 7 bases from V and 0 bases from J, with 13 bases between. This CDR3 has 15 amino acids. CDR3 DNA: TGTGCCAGTACTCTAGGGGGTTATAGCAATCAGCCCCAGCATTTT. Translation gives CASTLGGYSNQPQHF. Full variable domain (missing parts from reference TRBV19 and TRBJ1-5): DGGITQSPKYLFRKEGQNVTLSCEQNLNHDAMYWYRQDPGQGLRLIYYSQIVNDFQKGDIAEGYSVSREKKESFPLTVTSAQKNPTAFYLCASTLGGYSNQPQHFGDGTRLSIL.

This sequence joins TRBV30 and TRBJ2-3; 10 bases map to TRBD2. After removal of 2 bases from V and 2 bases from J, the junction contained 10 bases not matched to a gene. The CDR3 is made up of 17 amino acids. The germline V gene encodes CDR1 GTSNPN and CDR2 SVGIG (reference sequence). The CDR3 is CAWSPRRGLADTDTQYF. The DNA for the CDR3 is TGTGCCTGGAGTCCGCGGAGAGGACTAGCGGACACAGATACGCAGTATTTT.

The chain employs TRBV19 and TRBJ2-6, with TRBD2 identical over 13 bases. This CDR3 spans 17 amino acids. The germline CDR1 and CDR2 sequences are LNHDA and SQIVND (reference sequence). The V segment lost 3 bases and the J segment 5 bases; nucleotides outside the gene matches: 4. The DNA of the CDR3 is TGTGCCAGTAGTATGACTAGCGGGGGGTTCCGGGCCAACGTCCTGACTTTC. Amino acid sequence: CASSMTSGGFRANVLTF.

The J gene is TRBJ2-1, the V gene TRBV19, with 11 bases identical to TRBD2. The V and J ends lost 5 bases and 6 bases, in that order; junction bases with no gene match: 9. Germline V CDR1 and CDR2: LNHDA, SQIVND (reference sequence). This CDR3 spans 16 amino acids. The DNA for the CDR3 is TGTGCCAGTAGTCCCCATCCTAGCGGGGGGCCCAATGAGCAGTTCTTC. Its translation is CASSPHPSGGPNEQFF.

The chain uses TRBV7-8 and TRBJ2-2; tentatively, D is TRBD2 (6 bases). The CDR3 runs to 16 residues. Per germline, CDR1 SGHVS and CDR2 FQNEAQ. Trimming shortened V by 1 base and J by 4 bases, and 13 bases separated the two germline ends. The CDR3 nucleotides read TGTGCCAGCAGCTTAGAAATGGGGCGGGGCACCGGGGAGCTGTTTTTT. Encoded protein: CASSLEMGRGTGELFF.

V usage is TRBV5-4 and J usage is TRBJ2-7; perhaps TRBD1 as D (6 bases). Trimming pared 0 bases from V and 6 bases from J, leaving 10 bases between. CDR1 is SGHNT and CDR2 is YYREEE in the germline V gene (reference sequence). There are 13 residues in the CDR3. CDR3 sequence (DNA): TGTGCCAGCAGCTTGGAACAGGGCAGCGAGCAGTACTTC. It is translated as CASSLEQGSEQYF.

CDR3 region: CASSSTGGPTAYEQYF. The CDR3 nucleotides read TGTGCCAGCAGCTCTACAGGGGGCCCTACCGCCTACGAGCAGTACTTC. The chain carries TRBV13 and TRBJ2-7, with 9 bases matching TRBD1. The length of the CDR3 is 16 residues. Germline assignment: CDR1 PRHDT and CDR2 FYEKMQ (reference sequence). The V and J ends lost 4 bases and 2 bases, in that order; junction bases with no gene match: 9.

This chain uses TRBV2 with TRBJ2-1, with D possibly TRBD1 on 8 matching bases. V gave up 1 base and J gave up 8 bases, with 15 bases separating them. Germline CDR1 reads SNHLY; CDR2 reads FYNNEI. The CDR3 contains 15 residues. The CDR3 region is CASSEGTGRVHEQFF. In DNA form, the CDR3 reads TGTGCCAGCAGTGAAGGGACAGGGAGGGTCCATGAGCAGTTCTTC.

This clone has only one observation. V is TRBV11-2 and J is TRBJ1-5, with D hard to call. The V and J ends lost 4 bases and 1 base respectively, with 14 bases between them. Germline CDR1 SGHAT, CDR2 FQNNGV. The CDR3 sequence is 16 residues long. This CDR3 is CASSSSPAVSNQPQHF. CDR3 in DNA: TGTGCCAGCAGCTCAAGCCCGGCGGTGAGCAATCAGCCCCAGCATTTT.

Comments on this clone: The same CDR3 can be traced to other DNA sequences in this sample. V is TRBV7-9 and J is TRBJ1-2, with 7 bases matching TRBD1. The V gene's germline CDR1 is SEHNR and CDR2 FQNEAQ (reference sequence). This CDR3 has 13 residues. Germline trimming cut 3 bases from V and 5 bases from J; bases unmatched to any gene: 3. The CDR3 is CASSLGQLYGYTF. The CDR3 DNA is TGTGCCAGCAGCTTGGGACAGTTATATGGCTACACCTTC.

With respect to this clone: In the same sample, other DNA sequences code for this CDR3. J is TRBJ1-1 and V is TRBV7-9; D ambiguous. The CDR3 runs 14 residues. Germline V gene lookup returns CDR1 SEHNR and CDR2 FQNEAQ (reference sequence). Deletions cut 3 bases from V and 1 base from J, with 9 bases between. The CDR3 bases are TGTGCCAGCAGCTTGCTCACTGGGAACACTGAAGCTTTCTTT. As protein: CASSLLTGNTEAFF.

The V call is TRBV14, the J call TRBJ1-3; D is ambiguous. Germline CDR1 and CDR2: SGHDN and FVKESK. This CDR3 is built from 15 residues. With 1 base removed from V and 2 bases from J, the gap between germline ends came to 9 bases. CDR3 sequence: CASSQGLLTGNTIYF. As DNA, the CDR3 is TGTGCCAGCAGCCAAGGACTCTTGACTGGAAACACCATATATTTT.

The rearrangement joins TRBV11-3 to TRBJ2-1; 7 bases are shared with TRBD2. V shed 3 bases and J 10 bases; nucleotides not matched to a gene: 9. This CDR3 is 14 amino acids long. Germline CDR1 and CDR2: SGHNT and YENEEA. The CDR3 spells CASSFGGSLYEQFF. The CDR3 nucleotides are TGTGCCAGCAGCTTCGGCGGGAGTCTATACGAGCAGTTCTTC.

This clone appeared a single time. The V gene is TRBV19, the J gene TRBJ2-1, with 14 bases fitting TRBD2. The CDR3 is 15 amino acids. Germline lookup yields CDR1 LNHDA and CDR2 SQIVND (reference sequence). The V and J ends lost 8 bases and 4 bases, in that order; junction bases with no gene match: 4. CDR3 in amino acids: CASATSGGAYNEQFF. In nucleotides, the CDR3 is TGTGCCAGTGCGACTAGCGGGGGGGCGTACAATGAGCAGTTCTTC.

The chain has TRBV7-9 and TRBJ1-2, with 7 nucleotides matching TRBD1. The trim removed 4 bases at V and 8 bases at J, leaving 7 bases unmatched. The V gene's germline CDR1 is SEHNR and CDR2 FQNEAQ (reference sequence). The CDR3 extends over 13 amino acids. This CDR3 is CASSSQGWEGYTF. CDR3 sequence (DNA): TGTGCCAGCAGCTCACAGGGGTGGGAGGGCTACACCTTC.